This T cell receptor beta chain derives from a study of blood T cell repertoires in COVID-19. This CDR3 has 14 amino acids. From germline, CDR1 is SGHRS and CDR2 YFSETQ. Unmatched junction bases numbered 2, after V lost 0 bases and J lost 7 bases. TCRdb keeps only in-frame clones here, not all; method: immunoSEQ multiplex PCR. Of roughly 150,000 clones in the sample, approximately 85% are singletons; the top ten hold approximately 2.6%. The rearrangement uses TRBV5-1 and TRBJ2-1, with 9 bases matching TRBD1. This sequence was found in an elderly woman with COVID-19, enrolled during active disease. What was sequenced was peripheral blood. The CDR3 protein is CASSLGTGVNEQFF. The CDR3, as DNA: TGCGCCAGCAGCTTGGGGACAGGGGTGAATGAGCAGTTCTTC.